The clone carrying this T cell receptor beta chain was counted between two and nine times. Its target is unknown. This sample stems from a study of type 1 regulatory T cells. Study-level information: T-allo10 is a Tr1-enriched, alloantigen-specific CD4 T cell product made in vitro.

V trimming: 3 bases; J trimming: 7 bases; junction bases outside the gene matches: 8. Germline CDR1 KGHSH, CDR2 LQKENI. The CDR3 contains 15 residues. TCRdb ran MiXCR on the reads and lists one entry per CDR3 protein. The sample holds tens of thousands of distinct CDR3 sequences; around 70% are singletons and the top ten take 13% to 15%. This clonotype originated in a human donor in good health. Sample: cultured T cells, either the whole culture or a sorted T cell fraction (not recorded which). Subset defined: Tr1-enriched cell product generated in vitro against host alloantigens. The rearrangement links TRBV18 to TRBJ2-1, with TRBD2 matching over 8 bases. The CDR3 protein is CASSPLAGSHNEQFF. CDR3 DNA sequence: TGTGCCAGCTCACCCTTAGCGGGGTCCCATAATGAGCAGTTCTTC.